One T cell receptor beta chain is described in this entry. Its antigen remains unidentified. At the DNA level, this CDR3 is encoded by other sequences in the same sample as well. The data derive from a study of cytomegalovirus exposure and HLA in healthy donors. Whole-study results and caveats: According to the study, roughly 160 TCR beta chains were cytomegalovirus-associated. The authors later found HLA-associated TCR beta chains more clonally expanded than equally common others. Confirmation was obtained in vitro that a few CMV-associated chains are specific for CMV antigens. Roughly uniform depth of sequencing across donors was assumed in presence/absence analyses.

V was cut by 0 bases and J by 2 bases, with 7 bases left in between. The CDR3 has 14 amino acids. Germline values: CDR1 SGHVS, CDR2 FQNEAQ. The PCR ran on 60 Vbeta and 13 Jbeta primers. Assay: immunoSEQ multiplex PCR; the TCRdb copy retains only in-frame clones and omits some. The sample carries under 250,000 clones, about 83% recorded once. Material for sequencing was PBMCs. The chain combines TRBV7-8 with TRBJ1-2; D uncertain. The receptor's source is a woman aged 50 to 60 in good health and CMV-seropositive. DNA for the CDR3: TGTGCCAGCAGCTTAGCAGGAGGGAACTATGGCTACACCTTC. Residues: CASSLAGGNYGYTF.